Listed below are T cell receptor beta chains from one sample, sequenced in a study of T cells in localized non-small cell lung cancer. The data were produced by immunoSEQ multiplex PCR, yet TCRdb's version contains in-frame clones alone and is incomplete. The table lists tens of thousands of clones, roughly 79% of them singletons. The sequencing here drew on PBMCs, taken before any cancer treatment. These receptors were collected from a man aged 40 to 75 with stage II lung adenocarcinoma. CDR3s include the opening cysteine and the closing phenylalanine or tryptophan. The order of the fields is D gene, J gene, V gene, clone size, CDR3 protein, CDR3 DNA. A D gene is named only where the DNA matches it firmly. Not every row has a clone size; where given, it reads once, few, many or a size class.

d_call: .; j_call: TRBJ1-3; v_call: TRBV13; clone_size: .; cdr3_aa: CASSLGKGRATGNTIYF; cdr3_nt: TGTGCCAGCAGCTTAGGCAAAGGCAGGGCGACTGGAAACACCATATATTTT
d_call: .; j_call: TRBJ2-7; v_call: TRBV6-5; clone_size: .; cdr3_aa: CASSYTGGLSSYEQYF; cdr3_nt: TGTGCCAGCAGTTATACCGGGGGCCTTAGCTCCTACGAGCAGTACTTC
d_call: TRBD2; j_call: TRBJ2-3; v_call: TRBV4-1; clone_size: .; cdr3_aa: CASSQDLASGWTDTQYF; cdr3_nt: TGCGCCAGCAGCCAAGATTTGGCTAGCGGGTGGACAGATACGCAGTATTTT
d_call: .; j_call: TRBJ2-7; v_call: TRBV29-1; clone_size: .; cdr3_aa: CSVAWTIHEQYF; cdr3_nt: TGCAGCGTTGCTTGGACAATCCACGAGCAGTACTTC
d_call: TRBD2; j_call: TRBJ2-3; v_call: TRBV27; clone_size: .; cdr3_aa: CASSLYRTSGTKRTDTQYF; cdr3_nt: TGTGCCAGCAGTTTATATCGGACTAGCGGGACGAAGCGGACAGATACGCAGTATTTT
d_call: TRBD1; j_call: TRBJ2-7; v_call: TRBV7-2; clone_size: .; cdr3_aa: CASSQGARSSYEQYF; cdr3_nt: TGTGCCAGCAGCCAGGGGGCTCGTAGCTCCTACGAGCAGTACTTC
d_call: TRBD1; j_call: TRBJ1-2; v_call: TRBV19; clone_size: few; cdr3_aa: CASARQGVNYGYTF; cdr3_nt: TGTGCCAGTGCCAGACAGGGGGTAAACTATGGCTACACCTTC
d_call: .; j_call: TRBJ2-6; v_call: TRBV2; clone_size: .; cdr3_aa: CASSATITGAPGANVLTF; cdr3_nt: TGTGCCAGCAGTGCGACCATCACCGGGGCGCCCGGGGCCAACGTCCTGACTTTC
d_call: TRBD1; j_call: TRBJ2-7; v_call: TRBV18; clone_size: once; cdr3_aa: CASSPTQQGYEQYF; cdr3_nt: TGTGCCAGCTCACCAACCCAACAGGGGTACGAGCAGTACTTC
d_call: TRBD2; j_call: TRBJ2-3; v_call: TRBV30; clone_size: .; cdr3_aa: CAWSVWEGRDTQYF; cdr3_nt: TGTGCCTGGAGTGTGTGGGAGGGCCGAGATACGCAGTATTTT
d_call: TRBD1; j_call: TRBJ1-6; v_call: TRBV7-2; clone_size: .; cdr3_aa: CASSGTGGPSPLHF; cdr3_nt: TGTGCCAGCAGCGGTACAGGGGGCCCTTCACCCCTCCACTTT
d_call: .; j_call: TRBJ2-7; v_call: TRBV7-9; clone_size: .; cdr3_aa: CASSLGLVYEQYF; cdr3_nt: TGTGCCAGCAGCCTGGGACTTGTCTACGAGCAGTACTTC
d_call: .; j_call: TRBJ1-5; v_call: TRBV2; clone_size: .; cdr3_aa: CASSDMDFQPQHF; cdr3_nt: TGTGCCAGCAGTGATATGGATTTTCAGCCCCAGCATTTT
d_call: TRBD2; j_call: TRBJ2-1; v_call: TRBV29-1; clone_size: few; cdr3_aa: CSVDALAGGHRVF; cdr3_nt: TGCAGCGTTGATGCACTAGCGGGAGGGCATAGGGTCTTC
d_call: .; j_call: TRBJ1-1; v_call: TRBV9; clone_size: .; cdr3_aa: CASSVVADRVVDTEAFF; cdr3_nt: TGTGCCAGCAGCGTAGTGGCAGATCGCGTCGTCGACACTGAAGCTTTCTTT
d_call: .; j_call: TRBJ1-3; v_call: TRBV30; clone_size: large; cdr3_aa: CAWSRTQSAIYF; cdr3_nt: TGTGCCTGGAGTCGGACTCAATCGGCCATATATTTT
d_call: TRBD2; j_call: TRBJ2-1; v_call: TRBV4-2; clone_size: .; cdr3_aa: CASSQGLAGNEQFF; cdr3_nt: TGTGCCAGCAGCCAAGGACTAGCGGGCAATGAGCAGTTCTTC
d_call: TRBD1; j_call: TRBJ1-2; v_call: TRBV7-9; clone_size: .; cdr3_aa: CASRGDRGQGYTF; cdr3_nt: TGTGCCAGCAGGGGGGACAGGGGGCAAGGCTACACCTTC
d_call: TRBD1; j_call: TRBJ1-5; v_call: TRBV6-1; clone_size: .; cdr3_aa: CAGRQGSNQPQHF; cdr3_nt: TGTGCCGGCAGACAGGGGAGCAATCAGCCCCAGCATTTT
d_call: .; j_call: TRBJ2-5; v_call: TRBV6-1; clone_size: .; cdr3_aa: CASSGRTNQETQYF; cdr3_nt: TGTGCCAGCAGTGGACGGACGAACCAAGAGACCCAGTACTTC
d_call: .; j_call: TRBJ1-5; v_call: TRBV29-1; clone_size: .; cdr3_aa: CSVGTGSNQPQHF; cdr3_nt: TGCAGCGTCGGGACGGGTAGCAATCAGCCCCAGCATTTT
d_call: TRBD2; j_call: TRBJ2-7; v_call: TRBV7-9; clone_size: .; cdr3_aa: CASSKGLADRSYEQYF; cdr3_nt: TGTGCCAGCAGCAAGGGACTAGCGGACCGATCCTACGAGCAGTACTTC
d_call: .; j_call: TRBJ1-1; v_call: TRBV2; clone_size: .; cdr3_aa: CASKGSFKGEAFF; cdr3_nt: TGTGCCAGCAAAGGCAGCTTTAAGGGTGAAGCTTTCTTT